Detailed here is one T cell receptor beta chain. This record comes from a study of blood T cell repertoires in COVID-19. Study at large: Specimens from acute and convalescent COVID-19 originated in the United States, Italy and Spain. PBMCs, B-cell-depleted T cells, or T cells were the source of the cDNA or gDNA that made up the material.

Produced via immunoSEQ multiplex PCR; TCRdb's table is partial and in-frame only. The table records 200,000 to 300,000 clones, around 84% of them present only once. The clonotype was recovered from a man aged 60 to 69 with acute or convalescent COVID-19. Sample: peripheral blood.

In nucleotides, the CDR3 is TGTGCCAGTAGTATAGTACAGGTTTCCGGGGAGCTGTTTTTT. Translated: CASSIVQVSGELFF. The chain carries TRBV19 and TRBJ2-2; perhaps TRBD1 as D (5 bases). V lost 1 base to trimming and J lost 6 bases, with 9 bases between them. Germline V lookup: CDR1 LNHDA, CDR2 SQIVND (reference sequence). This CDR3 contains 14 residues.